Listed below are T cell receptor beta chains from one sample, sequenced in a study of regulatory T cells in long-lasting Graves disease. TCRdb reprocessed the multiplex PCR reads with MiXCR, giving one entry per CDR3 protein. Of a few hundred thousand distinct CDR3 sequences in the sample, 15% to 20% are singletons; the top ten hold roughly 30%. This sample was shared with a second study, whose subject was T cells in Graves' hyperthyroidism and ophthalmopathy.

The specimen comprised peripheral blood mononuclear cells (PBMCs), sampled at new diagnosis, from a patient treated with antithyroid drugs. These receptors all stem from a man aged 35-49 years with Graves disease. The CDR3 runs from the conserved cysteine through the conserved F or W. The order of the fields is V gene, D gene, J gene, clone size, CDR3 protein, CDR3 DNA. The D gene is left open where the match is weak. Not all rows give a size; the values are once, few, many and, for expanded clones, a class.

v_call: TRBV20-1; d_call: -; j_call: TRBJ2-3; clone_size: many; cdr3_aa: CSASLAATQYF; cdr3_nt: TGCAGTGCTAGTCTAGCAGCTACGCAGTATTTT
v_call: TRBV5-4; d_call: TRBD2; j_call: TRBJ2-5; clone_size: -; cdr3_aa: CASSLLLAQETQYF; cdr3_nt: TGTGCCAGCAGCTTGTTACTAGCGCAAGAGACCCAGTACTTC
v_call: TRBV20-1; d_call: TRBD1; j_call: TRBJ2-1; clone_size: many; cdr3_aa: CSARDHRGPYNEQFF; cdr3_nt: TGCAGTGCTAGAGATCACAGGGGCCCCTACAATGAGCAGTTCTTC
v_call: TRBV28; d_call: -; j_call: TRBJ2-4; clone_size: -; cdr3_aa: CASSLSRPGNIQYF; cdr3_nt: TGTGCCAGCAGTTTATCCAGGCCCGGAAACATTCAGTACTTC
v_call: TRBV2; d_call: -; j_call: TRBJ1-2; clone_size: -; cdr3_aa: CASSGDGNYGYTF; cdr3_nt: TGTGCCAGCAGTGGGGATGGGAACTATGGCTACACCTTC
v_call: TRBV30; d_call: TRBD2; j_call: TRBJ2-7; clone_size: -; cdr3_aa: CAWSRDSGSYEQYF; cdr3_nt: TGTGCCTGGAGTCGCGATAGCGGGTCCTACGAGCAGTACTTC
v_call: TRBV25-1; d_call: TRBD1; j_call: TRBJ2-3; clone_size: -; cdr3_aa: CASSVRGPDTQYF; cdr3_nt: TGTGCCAGCAGTGTCAGGGGGCCAGATACGCAGTATTTT
v_call: TRBV20-1; d_call: -; j_call: TRBJ2-3; clone_size: many; cdr3_aa: CSARGRTDTQYF; cdr3_nt: TGCAGTGCTAGGGGCCGGACAGATACGCAGTATTTT
v_call: TRBV7-3; d_call: TRBD1; j_call: TRBJ2-2; clone_size: many; cdr3_aa: CASGTGGITGELFF; cdr3_nt: TGTGCCAGTGGGACAGGGGGCATCACCGGGGAGCTGTTTTTT
v_call: TRBV6-1; d_call: -; j_call: TRBJ1-5; clone_size: many; cdr3_aa: CASIRETAYSNQPQHF; cdr3_nt: TGTGCCAGCATTCGAGAAACGGCTTATAGCAATCAGCCCCAGCATTTT
v_call: TRBV6-1; d_call: TRBD1; j_call: TRBJ2-3; clone_size: many; cdr3_aa: CAGARQGSDTQYF; cdr3_nt: TGTGCCGGAGCCCGACAGGGCTCAGATACGCAGTATTTT
v_call: TRBV5-4; d_call: -; j_call: TRBJ2-6; clone_size: few; cdr3_aa: CASSFPGTGANVLTF; cdr3_nt: TGTGCCAGCAGCTTCCCGGGGACCGGGGCCAACGTCCTGACTTTC
v_call: TRBV7-8; d_call: TRBD1; j_call: TRBJ2-7; clone_size: many; cdr3_aa: CASSPRQGTLSYEQYF; cdr3_nt: TGTGCCAGCAGCCCCCGACAGGGTACTCTTTCCTACGAGCAGTACTTC
v_call: TRBV9; d_call: -; j_call: TRBJ2-7; clone_size: -; cdr3_aa: CASMPGDEQYF; cdr3_nt: TGTGCCAGCATGCCCGGGGACGAGCAGTACTTC
v_call: TRBV14; d_call: TRBD2; j_call: TRBJ2-7; clone_size: -; cdr3_aa: CASSQGLAREQYF; cdr3_nt: TGTGCCAGCAGCCAGGGACTAGCGCGCGAGCAGTACTTC
v_call: TRBV4-3; d_call: -; j_call: TRBJ1-1; clone_size: -; cdr3_aa: CASSQDTRAEAFF; cdr3_nt: TGCGCCAGCAGCCAAGATACCCGGGCTGAAGCTTTCTTT
v_call: TRBV12-5; d_call: TRBD1; j_call: TRBJ1-1; clone_size: many; cdr3_aa: CASGLSTGVEAFF; cdr3_nt: TGTGCTAGTGGTTTGTCGACAGGGGTGGAAGCTTTCTTT
v_call: TRBV5-5; d_call: TRBD1; j_call: TRBJ1-6; clone_size: few; cdr3_aa: CASSSTPGQDYSPLHF; cdr3_nt: TGTGCCAGCAGCTCCACACCGGGACAGGATTATTCACCCCTCCACTTT
v_call: TRBV19; d_call: TRBD2; j_call: TRBJ2-1; clone_size: -; cdr3_aa: CASSITSGGSNEQFF; cdr3_nt: TGTGCCAGTAGTATAACTAGCGGGGGAAGCAATGAGCAGTTCTTC
v_call: TRBV6-4; d_call: -; j_call: TRBJ2-2; clone_size: -; cdr3_aa: CASSVRRTANTGELFF; cdr3_nt: TGTGCCAGCAGTGTGCGGCGGACTGCGAACACCGGGGAGCTGTTTTTT
v_call: TRBV7-9; d_call: -; j_call: TRBJ1-1; clone_size: many; cdr3_aa: CASSPIRGAYTEAFF; cdr3_nt: TGTGCCAGCAGCCCGATTAGGGGGGCATACACTGAAGCTTTCTTT
v_call: TRBV20-1; d_call: TRBD1; j_call: TRBJ2-7; clone_size: few; cdr3_aa: CSARGTGGSEQYF; cdr3_nt: TGCAGTGCTAGGGGGACAGGGGGGAGCGAGCAGTACTTC
v_call: TRBV11-2; d_call: TRBD2; j_call: TRBJ2-3; clone_size: many; cdr3_aa: CASSLGGGGTDTQYF; cdr3_nt: TGTGCCAGCAGTTTGGGGGGGGGTGGCACAGATACGCAGTATTTT
v_call: TRBV3-1; d_call: TRBD1; j_call: TRBJ2-1; clone_size: many; cdr3_aa: CASSQEDRGPYNEQFF; cdr3_nt: TGTGCCAGCAGCCAAGAGGACAGGGGACCTTACAATGAGCAGTTCTTC
v_call: TRBV14; d_call: TRBD1; j_call: TRBJ2-7; clone_size: many; cdr3_aa: CASSQGEGAGGFYEQYF; cdr3_nt: TGTGCCAGCAGCCAAGGGGAAGGGGCAGGGGGATTTTACGAGCAGTACTTC
v_call: TRBV30; d_call: TRBD1; j_call: TRBJ1-2; clone_size: -; cdr3_aa: CAWSNSGQGYGYTF; cdr3_nt: TGTGCCTGGAGCAACTCGGGACAGGGATATGGCTACACCTTC
v_call: TRBV5-1; d_call: -; j_call: TRBJ1-3; clone_size: -; cdr3_aa: CASSFGNPGNTIYF; cdr3_nt: TGCGCCAGCAGCTTTGGGAATCCTGGAAACACCATATATTTT
v_call: TRBV5-1; d_call: -; j_call: TRBJ2-5; clone_size: many; cdr3_aa: CASKKVKQETQYF; cdr3_nt: TGCGCCAGCAAGAAAGTGAAACAAGAGACCCAGTACTTC
v_call: TRBV27; d_call: -; j_call: TRBJ1-1; clone_size: many; cdr3_aa: CASRSRGLITEAFF; cdr3_nt: TGTGCCAGCAGGTCAAGGGGACTAATAACTGAAGCTTTCTTT
v_call: TRBV6-5; d_call: -; j_call: TRBJ1-5; clone_size: -; cdr3_aa: CASSYHHRDGQPQHF; cdr3_nt: TGTGCCAGCAGTTACCATCACAGGGACGGGCAGCCCCAGCATTTT
v_call: TRBV7-2; d_call: TRBD2; j_call: TRBJ2-3; clone_size: few; cdr3_aa: CASSLVLAGWDTQYF; cdr3_nt: TGTGCCAGCAGCTTAGTACTAGCGGGGTGGGATACGCAGTATTTT
v_call: TRBV6-1; d_call: TRBD2; j_call: TRBJ2-7; clone_size: many; cdr3_aa: CASSPPGGTYEQYF; cdr3_nt: TGTGCCAGCAGTCCACCGGGAGGGACCTACGAGCAGTACTTC
v_call: TRBV18; d_call: TRBD1; j_call: TRBJ1-5; clone_size: many; cdr3_aa: CASSPRQGRNQPQHF; cdr3_nt: TGTGCCAGCTCACCTCGACAGGGGCGAAATCAGCCCCAGCATTTT
v_call: TRBV6-2/TRBV6-3; d_call: -; j_call: TRBJ2-5; clone_size: many; cdr3_aa: CASRGTLQETQYF; cdr3_nt: TGTGCCAGCAGGGGGACTTTACAAGAGACCCAGTACTTC
v_call: TRBV5-1; d_call: TRBD1; j_call: TRBJ2-3; clone_size: many; cdr3_aa: CASSSFSAAGGGDTQYF; cdr3_nt: TGCGCCAGCAGCTCATTCTCGGCGGCAGGGGGTGGAGATACGCAGTATTTT
v_call: TRBV5-1; d_call: -; j_call: TRBJ2-2; clone_size: many; cdr3_aa: CASSLRTSTGELFF; cdr3_nt: TGCGCCAGCAGCTTGCGGACATCCACCGGGGAGCTGTTTTTT
v_call: TRBV5-4; d_call: -; j_call: TRBJ2-7; clone_size: -; cdr3_aa: CASSPTPQGYEQYF; cdr3_nt: TGTGCCAGCAGCCCCACCCCACAGGGCTACGAGCAGTACTTC
v_call: TRBV28; d_call: TRBD1; j_call: TRBJ2-1; clone_size: many; cdr3_aa: CASSLWAGTGLNEQFF; cdr3_nt: TGTGCCAGCAGTTTATGGGCCGGGACAGGGCTTAATGAGCAGTTCTTC
v_call: TRBV18; d_call: TRBD1; j_call: TRBJ2-7; clone_size: many; cdr3_aa: CASSPLNLQGVGEQYF; cdr3_nt: TGTGCCAGCTCACCATTAAACCTACAGGGGGTAGGCGAGCAGTACTTC
v_call: TRBV5-4; d_call: TRBD1; j_call: TRBJ2-2; clone_size: -; cdr3_aa: CASSTPGGPNTGELFF; cdr3_nt: TGTGCCAGCAGTACACCAGGGGGCCCGAACACCGGGGAGCTGTTTTTT
v_call: TRBV2; d_call: -; j_call: TRBJ1-2; clone_size: many; cdr3_aa: CASSEGRSGGYTF; cdr3_nt: TGTGCCAGCAGTGAAGGCAGGTCGGGAGGCTACACCTTC
v_call: TRBV24-1; d_call: -; j_call: TRBJ2-5; clone_size: many; cdr3_aa: CATSDSGRGETQYF; cdr3_nt: TGTGCCACCAGTGATAGCGGCCGAGGAGAGACCCAGTACTTC
v_call: TRBV18; d_call: -; j_call: TRBJ2-7; clone_size: many; cdr3_aa: CASSLGGASYEQYF; cdr3_nt: TGTGCCAGCAGCTTAGGCGGGGCTTCCTACGAGCAGTACTTC